The 10 T cell receptor beta chains below come from one sample, sequenced in a study of multiple sclerosis patients with progressive multifocal leukoencephalopathy (dated by TCRdb to 2018 to 2020). Read against the paper, the sample's time point label means: time of PML onset. Interpreted using the paper, the treatment or condition label stands for: on natalizumab therapy at sampling. Receptor libraries were prepared by the immunoSEQ multiplex PCR assay. In TCRdb, the immuneACCESS table is reduced to in-frame sequences with V and J assigned. These tables do not hold every clone; where another copy was compared, an unresolved V gene accounts for under half, and the others remain unexplained. This sample is represented by about 33,000 clones; roughly 84% of them were singletons. The ten largest clones capture 3% to 3.5% of the sample. The sample consisted of PBMCs, taken from a patient treated with natalizumab. The receptor set was obtained from a human donor with progressive multifocal leukoencephalopathy.

This chain links TRBV27 with TRBJ2-7; the D gene is possibly TRBD1 (6 bases). The V end lost 3 bases, the J end lost 2 bases, and 23 bases lay between the germline ends. Germline assignment: CDR1 MNHEY and CDR2 SMNVEV (reference sequence). The CDR3 extends over 18 amino acids. The chain's CDR3 is CASSFLSSVTGPAYEQYF. CDR3 bases: TGTGCCAGCAGTTTTTTATCGTCGGTTACAGGGCCTGCCTACGAGCAGTACTTC.

As to this clone: Other DNA sequences in the sample encode the same CDR3. The rearrangement links TRBV5-1 to TRBJ2-7, with TRBD2 identical over 8 bases. The junction had 9 bases not matched to a gene; V was cut back by 1 base and J by 6 bases. Germline V lookup: CDR1 SGHRS, CDR2 YFSETQ. The length of the CDR3 is 15 residues. The chain's CDR3 is CASSLTGTSTAEQYF. CDR3 coding DNA: TGCGCCAGCAGCTTGACCGGGACTAGTACAGCCGAGCAGTACTTC.

The J gene is TRBJ2-7, the V gene TRBV19, with D tentatively TRBD2 (6 bases). The ends were cut back, 5 bases at V and 4 bases at J, with 15 bases in the middle. Germline V lookup: CDR1 LNHDA, CDR2 SQIVND (reference sequence). This CDR3 region has 14 residues. CDR3 amino acids: CASSVGTPNYEQYF. Here the CDR3 DNA reads TGTGCCAGTAGTGTCGGGACTCCGAATTACGAGCAGTACTTC.

The chain uses TRBV15 and TRBJ1-2; 7 bases fit TRBD1. The CDR3 runs 14 residues. From germline, CDR1 is LNHNV and CDR2 YYDKDF (reference sequence). V trimming: 9 bases; J trimming: 5 bases; junction bases outside the gene matches: 12. CDR3 loop: CATRNAGTAYGYTF. The CDR3 bases are TGTGCCACTCGGAACGCCGGGACAGCATATGGCTACACCTTC.

The chain uses TRBV4-1 and TRBJ1-1; D perhaps matches TRBD1 (5 bases). Germline assignment: CDR1 MGHRA and CDR2 YSYEKL. This CDR3 region has 15 residues. The germline V and J ends were trimmed by 2 bases and 1 base, with 11 bases remaining between them. Here the CDR3 DNA reads TGCGCCAGCAGCCAATGGGGGGACCCGAACACTGAAGCTTTCTTT. Protein: CASSQWGDPNTEAFF.

The chain joins TRBV19 to TRBJ2-1, with D possibly being TRBD2 (6 bases). The CDR3 covers 14 residues. V lost 3 bases and J lost 9, with 15 bases in between. Germline V CDR1 and CDR2: LNHDA, SQIVND (reference sequence). The CDR3 region has the DNA TGTGCCAGTAGTATCGGGAGAAAGACTCCTGAGCAGTTCTTC. Amino acids: CASSIGRKTPEQFF.

The count of this clone is one. The chain combines TRBV6-4 with TRBJ1-3; D is unresolved. CDR3 length: 11 residues. Germline V gives CDR1 MRHNA, CDR2 SNTAGT. V gave up 6 bases and J gave up 3 bases, with 3 bases separating them. CDR3 loop: CASSNGNTIYF. CDR3 DNA: TGTGCCAGCAGCAATGGAAACACCATATATTTT.

The J gene is TRBJ2-1, the V gene TRBV12-5; no clear D. CDR3 length equals 16 residues. The germline V gene has CDR1 LGHNT and CDR2 FRNRAP. V lost 5 bases and J lost 7, with 21 bases in between. CDR3 nucleotides: TGTGCTAGTGGTCGGGCAGGCGCAGCCTGGTGGAATGAGCAGTTCTTC. The encoded protein is CASGRAGAAWWNEQFF. The full variable domain, with the rest looked up from reference TRBV12-5 and TRBJ2-1, is DARVTQTPRHKVTEMGQEVTMRCQPILGHNTVFWYRQTMMQGLELLAYFRNRAPLDDSGMPKDRFSAEMPDATLATLKIQPSEPRDSAVYFCASGRAGAAWWNEQFFGPGTRLTVL.

V gene TRBV29-1 combines with J gene TRBJ1-3; D uncertain. With 2 bases removed from V and 0 bases from J, the gap between germline ends came to 5 bases. CDR3 length: 13 residues. CDR1 and CDR2 (germline): SQVTM, ANQGSEA. The CDR3 is CSVEFNSGNTIYF. In DNA, the CDR3 is TGCAGCGTTGAATTCAACTCTGGAAACACCATATATTTT.

The genes are TRBV19 and TRBJ1-1; D unclear. CDR1 and CDR2 (germline): LNHDA, SQIVND (reference sequence). CDR3 length: 14 amino acids. Trimming stripped 3 bases from V and 3 bases from J, with 11 bases between. CDR3 DNA sequence: TGTGCCAGTAGTATTGGCAGGACCCACACTGAAGCTTTCTTT. Its translation is CASSIGRTHTEAFF.